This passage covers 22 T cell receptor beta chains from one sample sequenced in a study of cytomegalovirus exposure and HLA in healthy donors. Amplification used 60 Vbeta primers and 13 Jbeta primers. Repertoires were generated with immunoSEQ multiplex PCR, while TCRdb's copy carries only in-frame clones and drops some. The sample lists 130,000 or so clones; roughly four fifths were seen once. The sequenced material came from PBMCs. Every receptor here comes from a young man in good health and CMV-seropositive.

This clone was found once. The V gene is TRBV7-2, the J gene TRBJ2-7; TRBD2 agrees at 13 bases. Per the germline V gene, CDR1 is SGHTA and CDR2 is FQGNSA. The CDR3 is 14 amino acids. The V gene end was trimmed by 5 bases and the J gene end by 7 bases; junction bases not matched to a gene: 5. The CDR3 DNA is TGTGCCAGCAGCATACTAGCGGGGGGGTTGGAGCAGTACTTC. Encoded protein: CASSILAGGLEQYF.

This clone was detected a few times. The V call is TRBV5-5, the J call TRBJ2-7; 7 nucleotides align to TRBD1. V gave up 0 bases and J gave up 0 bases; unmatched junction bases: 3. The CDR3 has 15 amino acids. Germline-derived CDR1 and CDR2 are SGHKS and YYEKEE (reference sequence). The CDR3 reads CASSLGAGGSYEQYF. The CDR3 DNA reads TGTGCCAGCAGCTTGGGGGCAGGGGGCTCCTACGAGCAGTACTTC.

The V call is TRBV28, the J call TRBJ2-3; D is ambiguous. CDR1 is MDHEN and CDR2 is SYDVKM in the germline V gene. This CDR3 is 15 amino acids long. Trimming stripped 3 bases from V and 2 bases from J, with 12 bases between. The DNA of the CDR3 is TGTGCCAGCAGTTTTAGGCAGGAACACACAGATACGCAGTATTTT. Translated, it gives CASSFRQEHTDTQYF. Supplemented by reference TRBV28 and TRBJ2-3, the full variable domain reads DVKVTQSSRYLVKRTGEKVFLECVQDMDHENMFWYRQDPGLGLRLIYFSYDVKMKEKGDIPEGYSVSREKKERFSLILESASTNQTSMYLCASSFRQEHTDTQYFGPGTRLTVL.

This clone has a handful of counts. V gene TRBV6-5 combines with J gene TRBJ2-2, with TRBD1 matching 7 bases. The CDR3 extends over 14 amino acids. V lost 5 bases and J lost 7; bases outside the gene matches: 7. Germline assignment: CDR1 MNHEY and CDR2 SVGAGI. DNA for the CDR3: TGTGCCAGCAGTGAGACAGGGTTCGGCGGGGAGCTGTTTTTT. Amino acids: CASSETGFGGELFF.

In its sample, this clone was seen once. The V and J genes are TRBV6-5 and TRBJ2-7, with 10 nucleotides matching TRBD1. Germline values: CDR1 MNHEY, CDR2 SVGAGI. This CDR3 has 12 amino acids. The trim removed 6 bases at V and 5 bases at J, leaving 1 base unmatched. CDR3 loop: CASRDRGNEQYF. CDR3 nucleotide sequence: TGTGCCAGCAGGGACAGGGGGAACGAGCAGTACTTC.

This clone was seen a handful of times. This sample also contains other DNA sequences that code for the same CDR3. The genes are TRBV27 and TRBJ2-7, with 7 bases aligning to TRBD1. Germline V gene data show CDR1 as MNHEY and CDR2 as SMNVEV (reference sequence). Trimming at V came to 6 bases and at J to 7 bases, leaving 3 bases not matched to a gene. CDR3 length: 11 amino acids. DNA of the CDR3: TGTGCCAGCAGAGGGGGCGGTGAGCAGTACTTC. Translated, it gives CASRGGGEQYF.

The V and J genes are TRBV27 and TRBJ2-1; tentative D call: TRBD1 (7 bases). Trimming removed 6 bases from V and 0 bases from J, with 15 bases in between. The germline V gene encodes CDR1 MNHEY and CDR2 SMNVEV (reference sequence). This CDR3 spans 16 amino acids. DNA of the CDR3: TGTGCCAGCAGGCGGGACAGAGCCAGCTCCTACAATGAGCAGTTCTTC. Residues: CASRRDRASSYNEQFF.

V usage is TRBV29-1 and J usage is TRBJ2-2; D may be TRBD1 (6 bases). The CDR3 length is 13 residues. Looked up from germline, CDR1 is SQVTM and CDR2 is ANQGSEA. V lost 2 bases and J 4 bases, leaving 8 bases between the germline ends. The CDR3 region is CSVEHRATGELFF. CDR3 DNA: TGCAGCGTTGAACACAGGGCCACCGGGGAGCTGTTTTTT.

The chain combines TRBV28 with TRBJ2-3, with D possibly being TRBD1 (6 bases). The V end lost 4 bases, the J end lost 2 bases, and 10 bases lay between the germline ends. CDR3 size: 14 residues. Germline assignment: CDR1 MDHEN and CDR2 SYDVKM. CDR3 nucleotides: TGTGCCAGCAGTTCCAGGGGTCTCACAGATACGCAGTATTTT. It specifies CASSSRGLTDTQYF.

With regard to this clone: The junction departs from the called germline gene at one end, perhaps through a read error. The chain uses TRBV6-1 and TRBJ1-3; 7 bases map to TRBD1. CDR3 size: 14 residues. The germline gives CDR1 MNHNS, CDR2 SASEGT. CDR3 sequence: CASRAFYRQGEELF. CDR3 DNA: TGTGCCAGCAGGGCTTTTTATAGACAGGGTGAAGAACTTTTT.

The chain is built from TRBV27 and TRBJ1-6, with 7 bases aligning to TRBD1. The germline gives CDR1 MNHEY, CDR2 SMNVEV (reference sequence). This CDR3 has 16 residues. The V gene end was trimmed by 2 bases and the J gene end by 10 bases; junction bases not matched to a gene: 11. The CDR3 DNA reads TGTGCCAGCAGTTTAATTAAGGGGGCCGGGGGATCACCCCTCCACTTT. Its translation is CASSLIKGAGGSPLHF.

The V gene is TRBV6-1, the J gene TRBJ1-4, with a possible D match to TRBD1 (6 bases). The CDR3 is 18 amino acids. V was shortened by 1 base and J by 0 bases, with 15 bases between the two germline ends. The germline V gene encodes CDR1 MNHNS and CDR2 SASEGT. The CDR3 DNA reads TGTGCCAGCAGTGAAGGTCCGGGACACGCTGCAACTAATGAAAAACTGTTTTTT. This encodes CASSEGPGHAATNEKLFF.

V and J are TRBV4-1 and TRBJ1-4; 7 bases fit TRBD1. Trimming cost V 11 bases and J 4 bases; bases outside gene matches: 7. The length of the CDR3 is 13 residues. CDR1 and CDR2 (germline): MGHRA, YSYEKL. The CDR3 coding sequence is TGCGCCTCAACAGGGGTACTTAATGAAAAACTGTTTTTT. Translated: CASTGVLNEKLFF.

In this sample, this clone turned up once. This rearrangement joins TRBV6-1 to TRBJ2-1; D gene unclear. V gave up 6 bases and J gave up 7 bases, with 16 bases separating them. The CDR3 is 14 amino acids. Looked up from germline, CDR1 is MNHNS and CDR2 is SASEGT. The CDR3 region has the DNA TGTGCCAGCAGGGGCTATGAATCCCGAAATGAGCAGTTCTTC. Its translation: CASRGYESRNEQFF.

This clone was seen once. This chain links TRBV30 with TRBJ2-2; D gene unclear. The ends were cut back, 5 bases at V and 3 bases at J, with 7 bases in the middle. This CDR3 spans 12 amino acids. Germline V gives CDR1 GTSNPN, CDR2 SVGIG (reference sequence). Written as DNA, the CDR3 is TGTGCCTGGTACAGCTACACCGGGGAGCTGTTTTTT. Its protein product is CAWYSYTGELFF. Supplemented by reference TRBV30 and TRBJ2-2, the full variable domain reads SQTIHQWPATLVQPVGSPLSLECTVEGTSNPNLYWYRQAAGRGLQLLFYSVGIGQISSEVPQNLSASRPQDRQFILSSKKLLLSDSGFYLCAWYSYTGELFFGEGSRLTVL.

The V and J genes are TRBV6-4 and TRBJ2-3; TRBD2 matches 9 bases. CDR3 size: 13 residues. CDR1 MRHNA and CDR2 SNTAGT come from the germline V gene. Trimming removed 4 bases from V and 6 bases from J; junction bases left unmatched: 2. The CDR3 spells CASSVAGGDTQYF. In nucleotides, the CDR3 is TGTGCCAGCAGTGTGGCGGGAGGGGATACGCAGTATTTT.

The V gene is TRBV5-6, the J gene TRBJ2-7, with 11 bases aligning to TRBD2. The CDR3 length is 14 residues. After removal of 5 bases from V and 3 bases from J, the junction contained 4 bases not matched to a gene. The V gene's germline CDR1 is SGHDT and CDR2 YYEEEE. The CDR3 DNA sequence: TGTGCCAGCAGATTAGCGGGAGGGTTCTACGAGCAGTACTTC. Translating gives CASRLAGGFYEQYF.

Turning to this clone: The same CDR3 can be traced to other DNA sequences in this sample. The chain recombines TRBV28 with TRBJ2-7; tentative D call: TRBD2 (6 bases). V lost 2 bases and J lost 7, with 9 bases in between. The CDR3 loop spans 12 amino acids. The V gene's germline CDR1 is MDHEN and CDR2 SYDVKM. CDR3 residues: CASSLRGYEQYF. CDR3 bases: TGTGCCAGCAGTTTACGGGGGTATGAGCAGTACTTC. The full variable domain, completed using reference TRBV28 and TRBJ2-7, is DVKVTQSSRYLVKRTGEKVFLECVQDMDHENMFWYRQDPGLGLRLIYFSYDVKMKEKGDIPEGYSVSREKKERFSLILESASTNQTSMYLCASSLRGYEQYFGPGTRLTVT.

The CDR3 here is CASSSGLAGGSSYEQYF. DNA for the CDR3: TGTGCCAGCAGCTCCGGACTAGCGGGAGGTTCCTCCTACGAGCAGTACTTC. The gene calls are TRBV7-9 and TRBJ2-7; 14 bases are a match to TRBD2. V shed 4 bases and J 0 bases; nucleotides not matched to a gene: 5. Germline V gives CDR1 SEHNR, CDR2 FQNEAQ (reference sequence). CDR3 length: 17 residues.

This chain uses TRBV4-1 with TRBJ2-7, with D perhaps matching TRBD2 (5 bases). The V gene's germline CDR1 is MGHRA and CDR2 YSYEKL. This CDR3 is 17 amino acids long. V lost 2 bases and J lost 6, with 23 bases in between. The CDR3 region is CASSQPSVGGMLAEQYF. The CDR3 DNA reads TGCGCCAGCAGCCAACCCAGTGTGGGTGGCATGCTAGCCGAGCAGTACTTC.

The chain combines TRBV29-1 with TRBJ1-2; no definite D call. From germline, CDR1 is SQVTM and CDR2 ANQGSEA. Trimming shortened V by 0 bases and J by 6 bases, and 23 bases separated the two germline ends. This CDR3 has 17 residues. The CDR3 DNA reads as TGCAGCGTTGAAGAGGTTGGGAGGGCCAGGCGTGTGGATGGCTACACCTTC. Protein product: CSVEEVGRARRVDGYTF.

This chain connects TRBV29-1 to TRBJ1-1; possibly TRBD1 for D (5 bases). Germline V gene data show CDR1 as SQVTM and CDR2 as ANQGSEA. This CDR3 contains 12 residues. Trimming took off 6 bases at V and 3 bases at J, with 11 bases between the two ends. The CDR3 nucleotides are TGCAGCGTAGGTGGGGGGGACACTGAAGCTTTCTTT. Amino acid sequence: CSVGGGDTEAFF.